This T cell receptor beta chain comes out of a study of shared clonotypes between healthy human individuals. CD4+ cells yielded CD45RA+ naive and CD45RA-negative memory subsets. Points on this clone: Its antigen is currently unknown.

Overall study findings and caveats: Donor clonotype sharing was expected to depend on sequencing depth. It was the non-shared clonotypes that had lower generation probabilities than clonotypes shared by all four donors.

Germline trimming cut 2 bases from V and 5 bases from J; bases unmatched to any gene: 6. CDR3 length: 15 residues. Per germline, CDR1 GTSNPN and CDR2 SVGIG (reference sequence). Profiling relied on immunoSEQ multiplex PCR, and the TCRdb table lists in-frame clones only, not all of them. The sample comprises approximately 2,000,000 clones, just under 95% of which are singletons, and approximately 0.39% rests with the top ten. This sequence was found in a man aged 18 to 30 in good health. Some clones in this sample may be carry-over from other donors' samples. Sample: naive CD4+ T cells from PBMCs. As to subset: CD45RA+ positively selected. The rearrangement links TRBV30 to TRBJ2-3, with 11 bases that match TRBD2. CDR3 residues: CAWSPRLAGIDTQYF. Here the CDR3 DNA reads TGTGCCTGGAGTCCCCGACTAGCGGGAATAGATACGCAGTATTTT.